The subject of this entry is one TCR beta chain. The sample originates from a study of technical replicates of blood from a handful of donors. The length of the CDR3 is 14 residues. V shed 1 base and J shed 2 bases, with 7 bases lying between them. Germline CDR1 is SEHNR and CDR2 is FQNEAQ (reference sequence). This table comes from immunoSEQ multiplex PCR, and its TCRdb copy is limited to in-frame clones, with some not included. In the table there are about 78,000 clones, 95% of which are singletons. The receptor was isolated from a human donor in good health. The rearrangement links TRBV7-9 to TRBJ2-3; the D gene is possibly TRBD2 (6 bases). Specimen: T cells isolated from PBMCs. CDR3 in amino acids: CASSLGGNTDTQYF. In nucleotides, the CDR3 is TGTGCCAGCAGCTTAGGCGGGAACACAGATACGCAGTATTTT.